The 2 T cell receptor beta chains presented below share a single source sample, sequenced in a study of shared clonotypes between healthy human individuals. Clones were read by immunoSEQ multiplex PCR, and TCRdb kept only the in-frame ones, dropping some. The sample has more than 550,000 clones, roughly two thirds seen once; the top ten hold 1.8%. Material: memory CD4+ T cells sorted from blood. Subset reported: CD45RA-negative fraction. These receptors were collected from a woman younger than 45 in good health.

This chain uses TRBV7-6 with TRBJ2-5, with D tentatively TRBD2 (5 bases). V was cut by 5 bases and J by 2 bases, with 18 bases left in between. The CDR3 totals 16 residues. Germline lookup yields CDR1 SGHVS and CDR2 FNYEAQ. The CDR3 nucleotides are TGTGCCAGCAGCCAAATCGGGCTAGCCCTACAAGAGACCCAGTACTTC. Translated: CASSQIGLALQETQYF.

This sequence joins TRBV28 and TRBJ2-1, with 7 positions matching TRBD2. The CDR3 length is 18 residues. V lost 3 bases and J lost 6; bases outside the gene matches: 17. Germline lookup yields CDR1 MDHEN and CDR2 SYDVKM. CDR3 protein: CASSFKLIWTSKGNEQFF. The CDR3, as DNA: TGTGCCAGCAGTTTCAAATTAATATGGACTAGTAAGGGCAATGAGCAGTTCTTC.